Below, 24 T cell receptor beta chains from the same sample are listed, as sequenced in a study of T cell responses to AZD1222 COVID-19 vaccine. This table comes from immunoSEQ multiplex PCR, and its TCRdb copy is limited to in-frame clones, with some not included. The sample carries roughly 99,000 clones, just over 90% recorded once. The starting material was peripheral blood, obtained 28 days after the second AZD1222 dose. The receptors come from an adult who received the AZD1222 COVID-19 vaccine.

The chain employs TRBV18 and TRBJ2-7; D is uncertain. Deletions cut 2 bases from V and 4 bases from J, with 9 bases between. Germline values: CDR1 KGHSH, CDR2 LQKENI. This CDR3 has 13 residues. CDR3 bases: TGTGCCAGCTCACCAGGGCCCGGGTACGAGCAGTACTTC. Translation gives CASSPGPGYEQYF.

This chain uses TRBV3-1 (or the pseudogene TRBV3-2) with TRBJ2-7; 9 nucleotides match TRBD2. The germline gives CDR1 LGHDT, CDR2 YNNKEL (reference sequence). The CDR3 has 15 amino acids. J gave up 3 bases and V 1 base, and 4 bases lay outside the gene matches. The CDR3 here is CASSQAAGGSYEQYF. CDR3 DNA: TGTGCCAGCAGCCAAGCAGCGGGAGGTAGCTACGAGCAGTACTTC.

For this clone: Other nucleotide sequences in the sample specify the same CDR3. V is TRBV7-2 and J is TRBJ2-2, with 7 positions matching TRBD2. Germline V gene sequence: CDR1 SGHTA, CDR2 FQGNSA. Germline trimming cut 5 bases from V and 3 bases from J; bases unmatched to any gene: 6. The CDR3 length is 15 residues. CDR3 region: CASSREGRDTGELFF. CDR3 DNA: TGTGCCAGCAGCAGGGAGGGGCGCGACACCGGGGAGCTGTTTTTT. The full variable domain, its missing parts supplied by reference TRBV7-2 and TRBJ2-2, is GAGVSQSPSNKVTEKGKDVELRCDPISGHTALYWYRQSLGQGLEFLIYFQGNSAPDKSGLPSDRFSAERTGGSVSTLTIQRTQQEDSAVYLCASSREGRDTGELFFGEGSRLTVL.

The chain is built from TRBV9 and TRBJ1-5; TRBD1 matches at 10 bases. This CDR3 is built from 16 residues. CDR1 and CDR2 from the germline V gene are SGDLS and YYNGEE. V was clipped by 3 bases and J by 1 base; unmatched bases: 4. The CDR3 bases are TGTGCCAGCAGCGGACAGGGGGCGCGGAGCAATCAGCCCCAGCATTTT. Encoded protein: CASSGQGARSNQPQHF. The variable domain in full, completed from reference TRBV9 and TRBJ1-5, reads DSGVTQTPKHLITATGQRVTLRCSPRSGDLSVYWYQQSLDQGLQFLIQYYNGEERAKGNILERFSAQQFPDLHSELNLSSLELGDSALYFCASSGQGARSNQPQHFGDGTRLSIL.

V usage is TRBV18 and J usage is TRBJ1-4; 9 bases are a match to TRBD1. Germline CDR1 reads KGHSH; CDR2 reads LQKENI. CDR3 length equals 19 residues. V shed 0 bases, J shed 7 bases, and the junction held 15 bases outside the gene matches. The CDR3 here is CASSPPPYKGTGKAEKLFF. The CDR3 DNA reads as TGTGCCAGCTCACCACCACCGTATAAGGGGACAGGGAAGGCTGAAAAACTGTTTTTT.

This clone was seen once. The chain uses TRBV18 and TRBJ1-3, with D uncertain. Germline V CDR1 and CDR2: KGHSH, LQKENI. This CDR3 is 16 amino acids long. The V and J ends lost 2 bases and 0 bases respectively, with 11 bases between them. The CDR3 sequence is CASSPSTWNSGNTIYF. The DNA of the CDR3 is TGTGCCAGCTCACCATCCACTTGGAACTCTGGAAACACCATATATTTT.

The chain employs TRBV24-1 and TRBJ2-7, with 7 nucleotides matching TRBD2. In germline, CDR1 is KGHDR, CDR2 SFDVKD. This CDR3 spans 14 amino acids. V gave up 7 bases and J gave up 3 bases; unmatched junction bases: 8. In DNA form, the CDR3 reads TGTGCCACCAGCCCCACTAGCGCCAACTACGAGCAGTACTTC. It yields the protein CATSPTSANYEQYF.

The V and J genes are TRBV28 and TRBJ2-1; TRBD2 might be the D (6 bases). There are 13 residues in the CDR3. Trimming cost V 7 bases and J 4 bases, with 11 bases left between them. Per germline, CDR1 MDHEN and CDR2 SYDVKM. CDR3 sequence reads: CASIQSGYNEQFF. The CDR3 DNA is TGTGCCAGCATCCAGAGCGGGTACAATGAGCAGTTCTTC.

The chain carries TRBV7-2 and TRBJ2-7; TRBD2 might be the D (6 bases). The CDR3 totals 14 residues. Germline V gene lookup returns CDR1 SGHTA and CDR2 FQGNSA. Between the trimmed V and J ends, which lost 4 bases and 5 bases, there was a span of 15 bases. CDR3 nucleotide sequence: TGTGCCAGCAGCTCGGGAGCCACACCGGACGAGCAGTACTTC. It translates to CASSSGATPDEQYF.

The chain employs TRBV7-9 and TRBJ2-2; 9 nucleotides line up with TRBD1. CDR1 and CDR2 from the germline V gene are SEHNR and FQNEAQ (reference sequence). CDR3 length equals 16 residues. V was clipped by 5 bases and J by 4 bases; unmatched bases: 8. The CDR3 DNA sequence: TGTGCCAGCAGCCCGTACAGGGGGCGTTCCACCGGGGAGCTGTTTTTT. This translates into CASSPYRGRSTGELFF.

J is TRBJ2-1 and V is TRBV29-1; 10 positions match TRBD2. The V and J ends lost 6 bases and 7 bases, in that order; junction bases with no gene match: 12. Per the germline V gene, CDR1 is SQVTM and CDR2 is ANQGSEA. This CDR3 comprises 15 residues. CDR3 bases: TGCAGCGTGGGCACGCCGCTGACTAGCGGGAATGAGCAGTTCTTC. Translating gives CSVGTPLTSGNEQFF.

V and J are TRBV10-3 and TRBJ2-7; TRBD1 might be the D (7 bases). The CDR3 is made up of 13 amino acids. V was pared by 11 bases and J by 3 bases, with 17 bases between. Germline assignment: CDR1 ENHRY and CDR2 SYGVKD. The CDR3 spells CALRQGGDYEQYF. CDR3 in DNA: TGTGCCCTCCGTCAGGGGGGAGACTACGAGCAGTACTTC.

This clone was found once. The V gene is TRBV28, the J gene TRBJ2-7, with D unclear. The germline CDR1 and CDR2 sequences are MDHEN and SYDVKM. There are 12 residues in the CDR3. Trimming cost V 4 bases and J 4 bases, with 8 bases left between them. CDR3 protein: CASSYSTYEQYF. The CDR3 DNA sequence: TGTGCCAGCAGTTACAGTACATACGAGCAGTACTTC.

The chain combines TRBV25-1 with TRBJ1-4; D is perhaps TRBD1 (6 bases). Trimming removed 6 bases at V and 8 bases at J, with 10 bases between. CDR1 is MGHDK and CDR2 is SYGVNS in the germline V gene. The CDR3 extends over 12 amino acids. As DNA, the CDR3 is TGTGCCAGCAGGCCAAGGGGGGAAAAACTGTTTTTT. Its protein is CASRPRGEKLFF.

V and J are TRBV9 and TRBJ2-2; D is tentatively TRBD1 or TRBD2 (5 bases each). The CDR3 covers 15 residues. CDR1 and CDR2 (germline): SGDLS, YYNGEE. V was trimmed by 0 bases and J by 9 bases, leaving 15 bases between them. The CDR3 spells CASSVGDPRDRELFF. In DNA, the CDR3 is TGTGCCAGCAGCGTAGGAGACCCCCGGGACCGGGAGCTGTTTTTT.

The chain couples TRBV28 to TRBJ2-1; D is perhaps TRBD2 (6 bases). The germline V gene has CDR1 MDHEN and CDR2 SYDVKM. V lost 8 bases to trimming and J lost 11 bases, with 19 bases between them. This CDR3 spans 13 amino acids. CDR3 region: CASSLGAGPKQFF. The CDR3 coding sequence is TGTGCCAGCTCCCTAGGTGCGGGACCAAAGCAGTTCTTC.

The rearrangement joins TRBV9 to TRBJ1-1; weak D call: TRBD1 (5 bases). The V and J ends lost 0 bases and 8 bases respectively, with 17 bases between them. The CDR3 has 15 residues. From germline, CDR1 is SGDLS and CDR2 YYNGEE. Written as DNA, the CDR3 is TGTGCCAGCAGCGTAGATGGGACGCTCAACCAAGAAGCTTTCTTT. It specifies CASSVDGTLNQEAFF.

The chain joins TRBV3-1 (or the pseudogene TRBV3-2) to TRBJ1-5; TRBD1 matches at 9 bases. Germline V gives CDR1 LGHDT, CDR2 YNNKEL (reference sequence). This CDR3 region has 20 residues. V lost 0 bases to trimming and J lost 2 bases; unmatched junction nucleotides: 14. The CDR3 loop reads CASSQDSGTGTKYGNQPQHF. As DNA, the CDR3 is TGTGCCAGCAGCCAAGACTCCGGGACAGGGACAAAATATGGCAATCAGCCCCAGCATTTT.

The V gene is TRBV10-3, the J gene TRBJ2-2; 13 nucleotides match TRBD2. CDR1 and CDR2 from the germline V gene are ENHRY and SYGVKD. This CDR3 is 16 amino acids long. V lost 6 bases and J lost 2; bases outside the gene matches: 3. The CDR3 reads CAISGTSGTNTGELFF. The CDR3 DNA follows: TGTGCCATCAGCGGGACTAGCGGGACAAACACCGGGGAGCTGTTTTTT.

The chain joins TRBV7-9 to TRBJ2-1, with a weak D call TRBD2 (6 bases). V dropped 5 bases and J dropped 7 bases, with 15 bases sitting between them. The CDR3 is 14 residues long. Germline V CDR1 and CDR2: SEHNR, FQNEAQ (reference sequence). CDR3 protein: CASSRSGLENEQFF. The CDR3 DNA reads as TGTGCCAGCAGCCGATCGGGACTCGAGAATGAGCAGTTCTTC.

This chain's CDR3 is CASSSGRNNQPQHF. Written as DNA, the CDR3 is TGTGCCAGTAGTTCGGGCAGGAACAATCAGCCCCAGCATTTT. The gene calls are TRBV19 and TRBJ1-5; no reliable D call. V shed 5 bases and J shed 3 bases, with 11 bases lying between them. CDR3 length equals 14 residues. Germline-derived CDR1 and CDR2 are LNHDA and SQIVND (reference sequence).

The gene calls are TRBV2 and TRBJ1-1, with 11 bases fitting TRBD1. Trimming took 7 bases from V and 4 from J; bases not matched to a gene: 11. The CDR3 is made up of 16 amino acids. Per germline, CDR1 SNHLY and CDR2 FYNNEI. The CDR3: CASTPTSGTGGTEAFF. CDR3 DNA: TGTGCCAGCACCCCGACCTCCGGGACAGGGGGCACTGAAGCTTTCTTT.

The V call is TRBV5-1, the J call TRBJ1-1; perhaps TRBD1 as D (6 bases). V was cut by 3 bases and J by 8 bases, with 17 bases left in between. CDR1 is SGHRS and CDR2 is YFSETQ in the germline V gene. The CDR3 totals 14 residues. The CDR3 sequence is CASSWDGQLSEAFF. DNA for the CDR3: TGCGCCAGCAGCTGGGACGGACAGCTTTCAGAAGCTTTCTTT.

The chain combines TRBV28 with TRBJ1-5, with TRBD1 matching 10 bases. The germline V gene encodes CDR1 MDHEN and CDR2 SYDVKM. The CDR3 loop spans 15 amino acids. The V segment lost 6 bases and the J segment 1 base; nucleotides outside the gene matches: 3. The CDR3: CASRTGGGSNQPQHF. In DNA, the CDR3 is TGTGCCAGCAGGACAGGGGGCGGCAGCAATCAGCCCCAGCATTTT.